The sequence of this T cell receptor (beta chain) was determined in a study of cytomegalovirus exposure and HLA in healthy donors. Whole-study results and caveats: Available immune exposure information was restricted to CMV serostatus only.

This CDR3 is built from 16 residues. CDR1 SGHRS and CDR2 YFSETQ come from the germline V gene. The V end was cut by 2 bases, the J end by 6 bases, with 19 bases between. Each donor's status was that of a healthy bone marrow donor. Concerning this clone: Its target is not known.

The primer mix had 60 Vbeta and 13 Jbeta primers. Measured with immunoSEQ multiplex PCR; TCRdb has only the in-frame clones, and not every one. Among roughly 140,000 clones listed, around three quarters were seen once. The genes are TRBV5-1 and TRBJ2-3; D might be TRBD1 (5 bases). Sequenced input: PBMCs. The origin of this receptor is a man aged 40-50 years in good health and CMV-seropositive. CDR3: CASSLPGLGPADTQYF. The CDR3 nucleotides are TGCGCCAGCAGCTTACCAGGGTTGGGGCCTGCGGATACGCAGTATTTT.